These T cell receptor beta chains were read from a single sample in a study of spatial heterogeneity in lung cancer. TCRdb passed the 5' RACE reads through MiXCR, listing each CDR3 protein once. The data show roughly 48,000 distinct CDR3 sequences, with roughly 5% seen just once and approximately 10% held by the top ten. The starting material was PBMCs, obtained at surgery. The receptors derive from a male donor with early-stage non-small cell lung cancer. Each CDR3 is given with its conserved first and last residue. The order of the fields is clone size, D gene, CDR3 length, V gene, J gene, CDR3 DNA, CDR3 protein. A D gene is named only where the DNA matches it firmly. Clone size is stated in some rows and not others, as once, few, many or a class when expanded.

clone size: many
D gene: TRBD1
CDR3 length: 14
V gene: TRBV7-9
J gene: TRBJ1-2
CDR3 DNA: TGTGCCAGCAGCCCCCGCGACAGGGCGGCTGGCTACACCTTC
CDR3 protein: CASSPRDRAAGYTF

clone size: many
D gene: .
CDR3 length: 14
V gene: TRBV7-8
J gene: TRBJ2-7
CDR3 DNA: TGTGCCAGCAGCTCTCCGGGAGAATCTGACGAGCAGTACTTC
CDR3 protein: CASSSPGESDEQYF

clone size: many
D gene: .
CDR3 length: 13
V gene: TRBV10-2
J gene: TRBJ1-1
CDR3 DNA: TGCGCCAGCAGTTTACAGGAGAACACTGAAGCTTTCTTT
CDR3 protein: CASSLQENTEAFF

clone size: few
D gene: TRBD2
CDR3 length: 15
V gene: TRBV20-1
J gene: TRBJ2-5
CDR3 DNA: TGCAGTGCTAGAGATTTTCGGGAGGGCCAAGAGACCCAGTACTTC
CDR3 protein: CSARDFREGQETQYF

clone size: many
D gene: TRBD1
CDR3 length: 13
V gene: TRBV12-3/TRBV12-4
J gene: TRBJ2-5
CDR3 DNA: TGTGCCAGCAGAGCTACAGGGGCAGAGACCCAGTACTTC
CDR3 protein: CASRATGAETQYF

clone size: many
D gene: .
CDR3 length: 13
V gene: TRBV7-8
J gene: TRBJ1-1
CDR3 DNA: TGTGCCAGCAGCTTAGAGATGAACACTGAAGCTTTCTTT
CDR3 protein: CASSLEMNTEAFF

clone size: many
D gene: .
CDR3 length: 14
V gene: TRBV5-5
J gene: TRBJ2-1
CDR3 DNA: TGTGCCAGCAGCTTGTCGGGCGTGTACAATGAGCAGTTCTTC
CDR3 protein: CASSLSGVYNEQFF

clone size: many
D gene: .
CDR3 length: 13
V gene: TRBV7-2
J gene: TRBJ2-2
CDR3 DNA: TGTGCCAGCAGCTTAGGTCTGTTCCAGGAGCTGTTTTTT
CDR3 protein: CASSLGLFQELFF

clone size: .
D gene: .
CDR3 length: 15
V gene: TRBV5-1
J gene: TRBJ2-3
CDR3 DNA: TGCGCCAGCAGCTATCTCAGGGCAACCACAGATACGCAGTATTTT
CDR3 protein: CASSYLRATTDTQYF

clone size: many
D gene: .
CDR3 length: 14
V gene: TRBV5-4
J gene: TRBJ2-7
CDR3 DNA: TGTGCCAGCAGCCCCAGGGGAAAGGACTACGAGCAGTACTTC
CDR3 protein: CASSPRGKDYEQYF

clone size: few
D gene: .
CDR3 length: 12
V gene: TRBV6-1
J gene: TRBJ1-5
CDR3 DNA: TGTGCCAGCAGTGCAGAGGGTCAGCCCCAGCATTTT
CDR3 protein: CASSAEGQPQHF

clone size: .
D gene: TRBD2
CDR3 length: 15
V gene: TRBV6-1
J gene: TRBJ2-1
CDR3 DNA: TGTGCCAGTCGGGAAGCGGGAGGGTCTTACAATGAGCAGTTCTTC
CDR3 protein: CASREAGGSYNEQFF

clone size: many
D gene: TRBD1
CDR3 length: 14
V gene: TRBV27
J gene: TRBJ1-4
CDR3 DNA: TGTGCCAGCAGTTTATCAACAGGGGCTGAAAAACTGTTTTTT
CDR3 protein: CASSLSTGAEKLFF

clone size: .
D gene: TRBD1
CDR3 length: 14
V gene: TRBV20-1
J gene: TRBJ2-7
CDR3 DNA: TGCAGTGCTAGCCTTAGGACAGGGGCCTACGAGCAGTACTTC
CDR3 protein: CSASLRTGAYEQYF

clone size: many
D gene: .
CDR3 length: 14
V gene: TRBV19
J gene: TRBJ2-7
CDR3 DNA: TGTGCCAGTAGTATAAATGGAGGCTCCTACGAGCAGTACTTC
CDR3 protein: CASSINGGSYEQYF

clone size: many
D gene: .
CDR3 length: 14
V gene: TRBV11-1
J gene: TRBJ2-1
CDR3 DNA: TGTGCCAGCAGCTTGGGGGGGCTGCGGGATGAGCAGTTCTTC
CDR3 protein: CASSLGGLRDEQFF

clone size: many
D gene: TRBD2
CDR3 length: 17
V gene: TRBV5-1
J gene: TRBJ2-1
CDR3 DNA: TGCGCCAGCAGCACGAGACTAGCGGGGAGCTCCTACAATGAGCAGTTCTTC
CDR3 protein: CASSTRLAGSSYNEQFF

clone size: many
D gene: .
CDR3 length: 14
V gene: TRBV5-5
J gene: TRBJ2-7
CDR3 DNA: TGTGCCAGCAGCTTGGTCGGGAGAGGCTACGAGCAGTACTTC
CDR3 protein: CASSLVGRGYEQYF

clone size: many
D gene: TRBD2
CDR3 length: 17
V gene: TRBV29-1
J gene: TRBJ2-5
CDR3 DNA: TGCAGCGTTGAATTGGGCGGGAGGAGTCGGAACCAAGAGACCCAGTACTTC
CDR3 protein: CSVELGGRSRNQETQYF

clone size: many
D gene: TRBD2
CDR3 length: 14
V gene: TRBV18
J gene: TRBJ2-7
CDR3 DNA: TGTGCCAGCTCACCCGTAGCGGGAGCTTACGAGCAGTACTTC
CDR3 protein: CASSPVAGAYEQYF

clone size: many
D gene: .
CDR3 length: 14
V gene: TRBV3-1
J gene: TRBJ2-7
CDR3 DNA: TGTGCCAGCAGCCAAGTTGGCACCGCCGGCGAGCAGTACTTC
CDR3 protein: CASSQVGTAGEQYF

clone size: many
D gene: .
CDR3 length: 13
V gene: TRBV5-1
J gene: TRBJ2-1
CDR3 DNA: TGCGCCAGCAGCCCCGGACGCTACAATGAGCAGTTCTTC
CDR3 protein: CASSPGRYNEQFF

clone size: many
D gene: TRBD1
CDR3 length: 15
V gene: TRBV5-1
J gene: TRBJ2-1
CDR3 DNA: TGCGCCAGCAGCCTGCTACCGGGACAGGGAGGAGAGCAGTTCTTC
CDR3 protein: CASSLLPGQGGEQFF

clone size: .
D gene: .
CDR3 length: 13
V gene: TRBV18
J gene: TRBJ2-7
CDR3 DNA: TGTGCCAGCTCACTGGGGGCCGGGCGAGAAAGGAACTTC
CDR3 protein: CASSLGAGRERNF

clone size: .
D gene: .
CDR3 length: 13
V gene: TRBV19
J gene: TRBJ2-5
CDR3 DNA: TGTGCCAGTAGCCCGGGATGGCAAGAGACCCAGTACTTC
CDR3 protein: CASSPGWQETQYF

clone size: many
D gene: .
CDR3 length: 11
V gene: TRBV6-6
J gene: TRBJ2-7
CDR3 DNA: TGTGCCAGTACCACCGGGGACGAGCAGTACTTC
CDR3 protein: CASTTGDEQYF

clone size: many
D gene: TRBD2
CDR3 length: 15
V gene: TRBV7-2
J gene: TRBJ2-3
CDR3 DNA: TGTGCCAGCAGCTTAGAGGGAGGGTCCACAGATACGCAGTATTTT
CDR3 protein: CASSLEGGSTDTQYF

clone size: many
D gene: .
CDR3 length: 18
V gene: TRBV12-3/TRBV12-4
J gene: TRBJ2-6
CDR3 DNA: TGTGCCAGCAGTTACAGAACCGCTGGGCCGGGTGGGGCCAACGTCCTGACTTTC
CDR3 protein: CASSYRTAGPGGANVLTF

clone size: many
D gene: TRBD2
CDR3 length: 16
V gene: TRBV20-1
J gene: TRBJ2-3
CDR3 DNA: TGCAGTGCTAGAGATGAGGACAGCGGGAGGACAGATACGCAGTATTTT
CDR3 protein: CSARDEDSGRTDTQYF

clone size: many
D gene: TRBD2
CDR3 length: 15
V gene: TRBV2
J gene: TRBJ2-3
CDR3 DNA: TGTGCCAGCAGTGCTGCTAGCGGGAGCGCAGATACGCAGTATTTT
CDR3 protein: CASSAASGSADTQYF

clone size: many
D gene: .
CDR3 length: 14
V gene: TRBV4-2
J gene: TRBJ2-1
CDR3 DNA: TGTGCCAGCCCTATAGGAGAATCCTACAATGAGCAGTTCTTC
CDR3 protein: CASPIGESYNEQFF

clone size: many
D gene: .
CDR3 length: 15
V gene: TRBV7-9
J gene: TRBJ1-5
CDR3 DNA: TGTGCCAGCAGCTTATCGGGACGAGGCAATCAGCCCCAGCATTTT
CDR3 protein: CASSLSGRGNQPQHF

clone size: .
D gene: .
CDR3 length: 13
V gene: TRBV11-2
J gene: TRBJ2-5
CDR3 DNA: TGTGCCAGCAGCTTAGAACCGGAAGAGACCCAGTACTTC
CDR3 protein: CASSLEPEETQYF

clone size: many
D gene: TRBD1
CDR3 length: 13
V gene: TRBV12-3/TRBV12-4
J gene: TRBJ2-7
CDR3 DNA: TGTGCCAGCAGGCGACAGGGTTCCTACGAGCAGTACTTC
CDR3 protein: CASRRQGSYEQYF

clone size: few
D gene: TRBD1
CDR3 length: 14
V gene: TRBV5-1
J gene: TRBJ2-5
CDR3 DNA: TGCGCCAGCAGCTTAACAGGGGACGAAGAGACCCAGTACTTC
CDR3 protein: CASSLTGDEETQYF